A selection of T cell receptor beta chains follows, all from one sample in a study of B cell selection in AIRE deficiency. Libraries were prepared by immunoSEQ multiplex PCR; TCRdb keeps only in-frame clonotypes and omits some of them. The data contain about 15,000 clones, 85% to 95% of them seen just once; the ten biggest clones take up 0.85% to 1.2%. The sequenced sample was Tregs sorted from PBMCs. Receptors were obtained from a human donor with AIRE deficiency. Both conserved end residues are part of each CDR3. Each record gives: CDR3 length, D gene, V gene, J gene, clone size, CDR3 DNA, CDR3 protein. D genes are given only for firm matches. Clone size is stated in some rows and not others, as once, few, many or a class when expanded.

CDR3 length: 16; D gene: TRBD1; V gene: TRBV19; J gene: TRBJ2-3; clone size: NA; CDR3 DNA: TGTGCCAGTAGTCCCAGGGGGAGCGGAAGCACAGATACGCAGTATTTT; CDR3 protein: CASSPRGSGSTDTQYF
CDR3 length: 14; D gene: NA; V gene: TRBV5-1; J gene: TRBJ2-3; clone size: NA; CDR3 DNA: TGCGCCAGCAGCTTAGGCTACCGCACAGATACGCAGTATTTT; CDR3 protein: CASSLGYRTDTQYF
CDR3 length: 13; D gene: NA; V gene: TRBV27; J gene: TRBJ2-3; clone size: NA; CDR3 DNA: TGTGCCAGCAGTTTAATGAGCCGAAATACGCAGTATTTT; CDR3 protein: CASSLMSRNTQYF
CDR3 length: 13; D gene: NA; V gene: TRBV15; J gene: TRBJ2-3; clone size: NA; CDR3 DNA: TGTGCCACCAGCAGCCTATTCAGAGATACGCAGTATTTT; CDR3 protein: CATSSLFRDTQYF
CDR3 length: 15; D gene: NA; V gene: TRBV5-5; J gene: TRBJ2-7; clone size: NA; CDR3 DNA: TGTGCCAGCAGCTTGGAGGTAGGCCTCGGGTACGAGCAGTACTTC; CDR3 protein: CASSLEVGLGYEQYF
CDR3 length: 13; D gene: NA; V gene: TRBV28; J gene: TRBJ2-7; clone size: NA; CDR3 DNA: TGTGCCAGCAGTTTTCCCGACAGCCACGAGCAGTACTTC; CDR3 protein: CASSFPDSHEQYF
CDR3 length: 13; D gene: NA; V gene: TRBV2; J gene: TRBJ2-1; clone size: once; CDR3 DNA: TGTGCCAGCAGTCATGACGTATACAATGAGCAGTTCTTC; CDR3 protein: CASSHDVYNEQFF
CDR3 length: 14; D gene: NA; V gene: TRBV11-2; J gene: TRBJ1-6; clone size: NA; CDR3 DNA: TGTGCCAGCCGCCCCGGCTCGCATAATTCACCCCTCCACTTT; CDR3 protein: CASRPGSHNSPLHF
CDR3 length: 13; D gene: NA; V gene: TRBV6-1; J gene: TRBJ2-3; clone size: NA; CDR3 DNA: TGTGCCAGCAGAGCCCGGGGCACAGATACGCAGTATTTT; CDR3 protein: CASRARGTDTQYF
CDR3 length: 11; D gene: NA; V gene: TRBV4-2; J gene: TRBJ2-1; clone size: NA; CDR3 DNA: TGTGCCAGCAGCCAAGCGAATGAGCAGTTCTTC; CDR3 protein: CASSQANEQFF
CDR3 length: 18; D gene: NA; V gene: TRBV15; J gene: TRBJ2-1; clone size: NA; CDR3 DNA: TGTGCCACCAGCAAGGGGTTAAGTAGCGCCCTACTCTACAATGAGCAGTTCTTC; CDR3 protein: CATSKGLSSALLYNEQFF
CDR3 length: 14; D gene: TRBD1; V gene: TRBV7-2; J gene: TRBJ2-7; clone size: NA; CDR3 DNA: TGTGCCAGCAGCTTGGGACAGGGCGCCTACGAGCAGTACTTC; CDR3 protein: CASSLGQGAYEQYF
CDR3 length: 15; D gene: TRBD1; V gene: TRBV6-6; J gene: TRBJ1-5; clone size: NA; CDR3 DNA: TGTGCCAGCAGTTACCAGGACAGGGGGGTCCAGCCCCAGCATTTT; CDR3 protein: CASSYQDRGVQPQHF
CDR3 length: 11; D gene: NA; V gene: TRBV5-3; J gene: TRBJ1-2; clone size: NA; CDR3 DNA: TGTGCCAGCAGAGCGATCGGTGGCTACACCTTC; CDR3 protein: CASRAIGGYTF
CDR3 length: 13; D gene: NA; V gene: TRBV5-1; J gene: TRBJ2-1; clone size: NA; CDR3 DNA: TGCGCCAGCAGTCTTCGCTTGGACAATGAGCAGTTCTTC; CDR3 protein: CASSLRLDNEQFF
CDR3 length: 13; D gene: NA; V gene: TRBV7-6; J gene: TRBJ2-7; clone size: few; CDR3 DNA: TGTGCCAGCAGCTTACAACAGCGGGACGAGCAGTACTTC; CDR3 protein: CASSLQQRDEQYF
CDR3 length: 16; D gene: NA; V gene: TRBV30; J gene: TRBJ1-6; clone size: NA; CDR3 DNA: TGTGCCTGGCTACCGGGAGCCGGGGCGAATAATTCACCCCTCCACTTT; CDR3 protein: CAWLPGAGANNSPLHF
CDR3 length: 16; D gene: TRBD2; V gene: TRBV10-3; J gene: TRBJ2-1; clone size: NA; CDR3 DNA: TGTGCCATCAGTACTTTAGCGGGCCCCCTGGGGAATGAGCAGTTCTTC; CDR3 protein: CAISTLAGPLGNEQFF
CDR3 length: 14; D gene: TRBD1; V gene: TRBV4-3; J gene: TRBJ2-4; clone size: NA; CDR3 DNA: TGCGCCAGCAGCCAGACGACAGGGGGAAACATTCAGTACTTC; CDR3 protein: CASSQTTGGNIQYF
CDR3 length: 13; D gene: NA; V gene: TRBV18; J gene: TRBJ2-1; clone size: NA; CDR3 DNA: TGTGCCAGCTCACCCGACAGGACTAATGAGCAGTTCTTC; CDR3 protein: CASSPDRTNEQFF
CDR3 length: 12; D gene: TRBD1; V gene: TRBV10-3; J gene: TRBJ2-7; clone size: NA; CDR3 DNA: TGTGCCACCTCGGGACAGGGCTACGAGCAGTACTTC; CDR3 protein: CATSGQGYEQYF
CDR3 length: 13; D gene: NA; V gene: TRBV11-3; J gene: TRBJ2-1; clone size: NA; CDR3 DNA: TGTGCCAGCAGCTTGAGCTCCTACAATGAGCAGTTCTTC; CDR3 protein: CASSLSSYNEQFF